This T cell receptor (beta chain) was identified during a study of cytomegalovirus exposure and HLA in healthy donors. Primers for the PCR totalled 60 Vbeta and 13 Jbeta. Clones were sequenced by immunoSEQ multiplex PCR, and TCRdb holds only the in-frame ones, with some missing. Of some 110,000 clones listed, approximately 70% are singletons. On this clone: As yet, its antigen is unknown.

The CDR3 runs to 14 residues. CDR1 is SGHVS, CDR2 FQNEAQ, per germline. The junction had 4 bases not matched to a gene; V was cut back by 5 bases and J by 2 bases. The study, taken as a whole, reports: Being productive about 90% or about 30% of the time was typical of most TCR beta V segments in an earlier analysis. A few of the chains that were CMV-associated were confirmed in vitro to be specific for CMV antigens. DRB1 showed the most TCR associations and HLA-C the fewest in a later analysis, as rates varied by HLA locus.

The chain uses TRBV7-8 and TRBJ2-5; 8 bases match TRBD1. The source is a woman in her forties in good health and CMV-seropositive. The sample was PBMCs. The CDR3 loop reads CASSPDREQETQYF. As DNA, the CDR3 is TGTGCCAGCAGCCCGGACAGGGAACAAGAGACCCAGTACTTC.